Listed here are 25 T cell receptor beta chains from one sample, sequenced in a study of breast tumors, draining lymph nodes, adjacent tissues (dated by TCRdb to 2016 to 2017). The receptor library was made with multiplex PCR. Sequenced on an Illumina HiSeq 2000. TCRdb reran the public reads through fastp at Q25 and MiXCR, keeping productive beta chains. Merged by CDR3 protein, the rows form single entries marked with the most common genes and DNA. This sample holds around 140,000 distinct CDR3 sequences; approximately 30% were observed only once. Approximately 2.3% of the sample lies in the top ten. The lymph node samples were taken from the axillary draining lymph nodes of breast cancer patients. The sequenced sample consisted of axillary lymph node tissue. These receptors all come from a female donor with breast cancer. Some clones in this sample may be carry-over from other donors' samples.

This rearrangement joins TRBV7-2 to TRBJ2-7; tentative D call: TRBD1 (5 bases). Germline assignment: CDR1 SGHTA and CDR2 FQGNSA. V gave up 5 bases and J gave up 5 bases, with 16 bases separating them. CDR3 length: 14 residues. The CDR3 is CASSPPGRQNEQYF. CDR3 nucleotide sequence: TGTGCCAGCAGCCCCCCAGGGCGCCAAAACGAGCAGTACTTC. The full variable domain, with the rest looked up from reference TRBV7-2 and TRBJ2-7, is GAGVSQSPSNKVTEKGKDVELRCDPISGHTALYWYRQSLGQGLEFLIYFQGNSAPDKSGLPSDRFSAERTGGSVSTLTIQRTQQEDSAVYLCASSPPGRQNEQYFGPGTRLTVT.

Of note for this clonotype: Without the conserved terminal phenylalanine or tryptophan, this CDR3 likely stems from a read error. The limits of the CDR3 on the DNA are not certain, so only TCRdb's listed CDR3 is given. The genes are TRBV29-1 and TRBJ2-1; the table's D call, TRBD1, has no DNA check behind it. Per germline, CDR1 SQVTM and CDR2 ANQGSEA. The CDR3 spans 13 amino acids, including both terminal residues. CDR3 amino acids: CSHGTDHYNEQSL.

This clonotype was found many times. The CDR3 reads CASSLVGHGGYEQYF. The CDR3 nucleotides read TGCGCCAGCAGCTTGGTGGGACACGGGGGCTACGAGCAGTACTTC. The V and J genes are TRBV5-1 and TRBJ2-7; either TRBD1 or TRBD2 may fit D (6 bases each). The length of the CDR3 is 15 residues. Trimming left V 0 bases short and J 3 bases short, with 13 bases between. The germline V gene has CDR1 SGHRS and CDR2 YFSETQ.

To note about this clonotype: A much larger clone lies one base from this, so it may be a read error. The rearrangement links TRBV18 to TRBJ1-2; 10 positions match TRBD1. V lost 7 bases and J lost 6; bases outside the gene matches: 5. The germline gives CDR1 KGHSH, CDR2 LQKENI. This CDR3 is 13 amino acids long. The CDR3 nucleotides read TGTGCCAGCTTCCAGACAGGGGGCGATGGCTACACCTTC. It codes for CASFQTGGDGYTF.

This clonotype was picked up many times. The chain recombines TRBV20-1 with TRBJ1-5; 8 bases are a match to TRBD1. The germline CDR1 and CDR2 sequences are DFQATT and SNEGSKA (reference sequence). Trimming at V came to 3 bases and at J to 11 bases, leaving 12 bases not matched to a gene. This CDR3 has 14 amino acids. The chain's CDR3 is CSARLRQGHTAQHF. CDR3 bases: TGCAGTGCTAGGCTCAGACAGGGGCATACGGCCCAGCATTTT.

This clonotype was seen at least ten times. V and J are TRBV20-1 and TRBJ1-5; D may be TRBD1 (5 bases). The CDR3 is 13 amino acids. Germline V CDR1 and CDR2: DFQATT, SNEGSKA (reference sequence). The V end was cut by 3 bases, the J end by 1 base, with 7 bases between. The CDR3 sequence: CSASPGSNQPQHF. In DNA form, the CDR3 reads TGCAGTGCTAGCCCAGGGAGCAATCAGCCCCAGCATTTT.

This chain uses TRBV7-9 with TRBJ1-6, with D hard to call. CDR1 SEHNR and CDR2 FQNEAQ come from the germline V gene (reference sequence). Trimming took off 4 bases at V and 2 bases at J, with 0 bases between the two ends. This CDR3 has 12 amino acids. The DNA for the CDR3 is TGTGCCAGCAGCTCCTATAATTCACCCCTCCACTTT. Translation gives CASSSYNSPLHF.

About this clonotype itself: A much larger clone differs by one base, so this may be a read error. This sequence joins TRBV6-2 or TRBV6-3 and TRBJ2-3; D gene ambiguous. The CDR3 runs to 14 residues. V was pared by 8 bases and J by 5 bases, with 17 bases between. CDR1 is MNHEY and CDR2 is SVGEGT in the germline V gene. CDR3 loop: CASRRKRAGDTQYF. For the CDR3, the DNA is TGTGCCAGCCGTCGAAAGAGAGCAGGAGATACGCAGTATTTT.

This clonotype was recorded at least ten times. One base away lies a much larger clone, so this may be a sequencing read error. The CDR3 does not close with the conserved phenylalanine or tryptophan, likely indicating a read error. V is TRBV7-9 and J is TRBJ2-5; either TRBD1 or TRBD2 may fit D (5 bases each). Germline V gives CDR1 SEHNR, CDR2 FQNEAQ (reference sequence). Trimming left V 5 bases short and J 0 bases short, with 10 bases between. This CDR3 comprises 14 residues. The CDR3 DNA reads TGTGCCAGCAGCGGGACCAATTACCAAGAGACCCAGTACCTC. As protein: CASSGTNYQETQYL.

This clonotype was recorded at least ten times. This chain's CDR3 is CASSPGAGNNSPLHF. The CDR3 region has the DNA TGTGCCAGCTCACCAGGAGCAGGGAATAATTCACCCCTCCACTTT. The V and J genes are TRBV18 and TRBJ1-6, with D possibly matching TRBD1 (5 bases). Looked up from germline, CDR1 is KGHSH and CDR2 is LQKENI. Trimming cost V 2 bases and J 5 bases, with 10 bases left between them. This CDR3 contains 15 residues.

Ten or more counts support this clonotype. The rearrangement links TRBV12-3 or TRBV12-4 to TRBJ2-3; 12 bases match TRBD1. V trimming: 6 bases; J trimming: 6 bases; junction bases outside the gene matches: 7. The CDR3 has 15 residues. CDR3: CASSLGTGGYDTQYF. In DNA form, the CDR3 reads TGTGCCAGCAGCCTCGGGACAGGGGGCTATGATACGCAGTATTTT.

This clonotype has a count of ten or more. The CDR3 protein is CASSVGRDRASPLHF. Written as DNA, the CDR3 is TGTGCCAGCAGCGTAGGTCGGGACAGGGCTTCACCCCTCCACTTT. J is TRBJ1-6 and V is TRBV9; TRBD1 agrees at 9 bases. The CDR3 is made up of 15 amino acids. Germline CDR1 and CDR2: SGDLS and YYNGEE. Trimming removed 0 bases from V and 9 bases from J; junction bases left unmatched: 4.

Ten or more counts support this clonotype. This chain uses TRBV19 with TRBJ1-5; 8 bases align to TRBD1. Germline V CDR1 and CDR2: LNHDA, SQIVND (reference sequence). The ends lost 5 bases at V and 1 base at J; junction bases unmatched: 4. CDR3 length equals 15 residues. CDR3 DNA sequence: TGTGCCAGTAGTGGCCGACAGGGGAGCAATCAGCCCCAGCATTTT. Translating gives CASSGRQGSNQPQHF.

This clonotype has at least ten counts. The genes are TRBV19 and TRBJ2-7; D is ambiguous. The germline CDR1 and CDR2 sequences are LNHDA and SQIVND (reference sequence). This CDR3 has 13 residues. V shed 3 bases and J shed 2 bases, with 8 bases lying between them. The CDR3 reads CASSMSVAYEQYF. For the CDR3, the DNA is TGTGCCAGTAGTATGTCGGTAGCCTACGAGCAGTACTTC.

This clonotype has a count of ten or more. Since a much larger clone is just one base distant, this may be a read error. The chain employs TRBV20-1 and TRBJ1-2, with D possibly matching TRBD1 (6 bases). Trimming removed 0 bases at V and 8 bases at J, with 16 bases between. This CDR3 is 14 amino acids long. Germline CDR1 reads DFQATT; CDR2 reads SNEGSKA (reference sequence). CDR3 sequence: CSARDATGYSGYTF. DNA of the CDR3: TGCAGTGCTAGAGATGCAACAGGGTACTCCGGCTACACCTTC.

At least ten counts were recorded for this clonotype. CDR3 nucleotide sequence: TGTGCCAGCAGTTACGGGACAGGGGGCGTAAAACTGTTTTTT. Translating gives CASSYGTGGVKLFF. J is TRBJ1-4 and V is TRBV6-2 or TRBV6-3, with TRBD1 matching 12 bases. The CDR3 is 14 amino acids. Germline CDR1 MNHEY, CDR2 SVGEGT. Trimming removed 2 bases from V and 10 bases from J; junction bases left unmatched: 2.

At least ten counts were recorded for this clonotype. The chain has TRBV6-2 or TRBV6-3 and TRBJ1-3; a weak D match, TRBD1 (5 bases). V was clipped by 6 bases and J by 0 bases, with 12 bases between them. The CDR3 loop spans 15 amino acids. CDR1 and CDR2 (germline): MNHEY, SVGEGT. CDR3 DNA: TGTGCCAGCAGCCAAGACAGATCCTCTGGAAACACCATATATTTT. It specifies CASSQDRSSGNTIYF.

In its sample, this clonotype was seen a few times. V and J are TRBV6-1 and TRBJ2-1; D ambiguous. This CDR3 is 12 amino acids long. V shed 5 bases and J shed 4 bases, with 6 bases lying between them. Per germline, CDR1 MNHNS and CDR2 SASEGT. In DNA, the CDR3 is TGTGCCAGCAGTCCGCTTTACAATGAGCAGTTCTTC. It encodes CASSPLYNEQFF.

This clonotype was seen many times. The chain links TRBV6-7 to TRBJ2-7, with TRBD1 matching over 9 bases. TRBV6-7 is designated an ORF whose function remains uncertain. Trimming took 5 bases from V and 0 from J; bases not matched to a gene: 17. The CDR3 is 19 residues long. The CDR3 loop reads CASSPLQGAIIVHSYEQYV. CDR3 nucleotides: TGTGCCAGCAGTCCACTACAGGGGGCGATTATTGTCCACTCCTACGAGCAGTACGTC.

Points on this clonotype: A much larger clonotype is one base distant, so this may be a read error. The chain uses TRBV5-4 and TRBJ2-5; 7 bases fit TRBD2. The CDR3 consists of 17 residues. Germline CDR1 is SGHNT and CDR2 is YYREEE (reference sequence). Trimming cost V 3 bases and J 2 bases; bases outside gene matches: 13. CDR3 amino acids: CASSWGTTGGLQETQYF. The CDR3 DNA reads TGTGCCAGCAGCTGGGGGACTACCGGGGGGTTACAAGAGACCCAGTACTTC.

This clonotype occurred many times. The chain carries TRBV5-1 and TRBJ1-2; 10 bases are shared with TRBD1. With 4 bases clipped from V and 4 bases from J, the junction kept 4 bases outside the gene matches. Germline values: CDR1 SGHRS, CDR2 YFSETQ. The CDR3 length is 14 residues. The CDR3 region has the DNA TGCGCCAGCAGCCCGGGACAGGGGATCTATGGCTACACCTTC. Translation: CASSPGQGIYGYTF.

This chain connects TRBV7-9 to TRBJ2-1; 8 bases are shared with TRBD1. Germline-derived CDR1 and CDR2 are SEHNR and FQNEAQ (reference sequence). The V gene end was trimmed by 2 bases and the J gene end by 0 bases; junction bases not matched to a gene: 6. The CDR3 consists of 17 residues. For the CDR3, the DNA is TGTGCCAGCAGCTTACCCGAGACAGGGGACTCCTACAATGAGCAGTTCTTC. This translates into CASSLPETGDSYNEQFF.

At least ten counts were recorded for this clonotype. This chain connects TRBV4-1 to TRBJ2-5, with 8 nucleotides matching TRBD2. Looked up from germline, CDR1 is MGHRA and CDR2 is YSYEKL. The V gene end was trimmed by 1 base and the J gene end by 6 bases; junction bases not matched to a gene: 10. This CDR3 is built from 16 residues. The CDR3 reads CASSQGGTSGGKTQYF. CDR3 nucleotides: TGCGCCAGCAGCCAAGGGGGGACTAGTGGTGGAAAGACCCAGTACTTC.

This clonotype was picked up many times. The CDR3 protein is CASSDPLAGEVNSYNEQFF. DNA of the CDR3: TGTGCCAGCAGTGACCCCCTAGCGGGGGAGGTCAACTCCTACAATGAGCAGTTCTTC. V is TRBV6-4 and J is TRBJ2-1; 10 bases are shared with TRBD2. The CDR3 is 19 residues long. The V gene's germline CDR1 is MRHNA and CDR2 SNTAGT. Trimming at V came to 2 bases and at J to 0 bases, leaving 10 bases not matched to a gene.

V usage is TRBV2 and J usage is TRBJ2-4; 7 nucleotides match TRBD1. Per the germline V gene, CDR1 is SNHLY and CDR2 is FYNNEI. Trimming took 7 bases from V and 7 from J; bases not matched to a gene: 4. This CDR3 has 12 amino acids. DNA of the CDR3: TGTGCCAGCAATCAGGACAGGAACATTCAGTACTTC. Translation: CASNQDRNIQYF.